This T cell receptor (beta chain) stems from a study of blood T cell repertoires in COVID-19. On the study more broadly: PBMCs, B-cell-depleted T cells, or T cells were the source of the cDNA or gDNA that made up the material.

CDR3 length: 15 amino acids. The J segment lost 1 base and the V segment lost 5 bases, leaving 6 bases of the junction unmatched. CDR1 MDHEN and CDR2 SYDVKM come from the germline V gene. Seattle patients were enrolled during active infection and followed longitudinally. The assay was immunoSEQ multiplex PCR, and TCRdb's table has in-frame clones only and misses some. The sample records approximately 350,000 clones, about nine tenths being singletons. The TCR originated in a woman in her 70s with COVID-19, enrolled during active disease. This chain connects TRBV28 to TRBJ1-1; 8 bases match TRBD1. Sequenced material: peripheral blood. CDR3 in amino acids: CASSLDRGRNTEAFF. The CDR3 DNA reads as TGTGCCAGCAGTCTCGACAGGGGCCGGAACACTGAAGCTTTCTTT.